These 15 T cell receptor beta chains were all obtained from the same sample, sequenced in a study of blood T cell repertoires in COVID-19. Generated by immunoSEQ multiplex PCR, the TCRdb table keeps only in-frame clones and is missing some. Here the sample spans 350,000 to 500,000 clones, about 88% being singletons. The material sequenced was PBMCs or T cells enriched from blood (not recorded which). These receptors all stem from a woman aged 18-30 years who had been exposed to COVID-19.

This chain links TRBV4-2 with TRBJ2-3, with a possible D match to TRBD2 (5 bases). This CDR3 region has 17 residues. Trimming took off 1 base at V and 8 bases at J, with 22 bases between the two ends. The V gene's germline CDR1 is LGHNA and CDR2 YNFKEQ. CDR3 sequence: CASSQGAAAGGRGTQYF. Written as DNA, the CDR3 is TGTGCCAGCAGCCAAGGGGCCGCTGCGGGTGGACGGGGTACGCAGTATTTT.

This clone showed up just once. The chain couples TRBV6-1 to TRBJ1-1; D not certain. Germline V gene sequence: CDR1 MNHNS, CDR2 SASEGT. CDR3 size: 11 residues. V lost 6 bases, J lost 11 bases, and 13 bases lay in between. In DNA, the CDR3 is TGTGCCAGCAGCCCTAAAATCCCCGCTTTCTTT. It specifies CASSPKIPAFF.

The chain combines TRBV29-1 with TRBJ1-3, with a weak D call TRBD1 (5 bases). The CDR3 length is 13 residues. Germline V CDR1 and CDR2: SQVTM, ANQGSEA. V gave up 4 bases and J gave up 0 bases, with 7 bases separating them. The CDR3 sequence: CSVVRDSGNTIYF. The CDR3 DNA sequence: TGCAGCGTTGTCAGGGACTCTGGAAACACCATATATTTT.

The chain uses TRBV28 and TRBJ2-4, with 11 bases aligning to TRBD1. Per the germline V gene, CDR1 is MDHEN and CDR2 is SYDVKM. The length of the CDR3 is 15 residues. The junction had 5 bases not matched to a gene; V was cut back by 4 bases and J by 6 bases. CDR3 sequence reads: CASSYGQGAGNIQYF. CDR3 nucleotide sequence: TGTGCCAGCAGTTATGGACAGGGGGCTGGAAACATTCAGTACTTC.

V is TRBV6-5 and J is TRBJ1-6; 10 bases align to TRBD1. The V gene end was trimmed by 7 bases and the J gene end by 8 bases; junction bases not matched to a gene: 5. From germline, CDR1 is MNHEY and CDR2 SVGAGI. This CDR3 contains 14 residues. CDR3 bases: TGTGCCAGCACCAGAGGGACAGGGGATTCACCCCTCCACTTT. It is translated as CASTRGTGDSPLHF.

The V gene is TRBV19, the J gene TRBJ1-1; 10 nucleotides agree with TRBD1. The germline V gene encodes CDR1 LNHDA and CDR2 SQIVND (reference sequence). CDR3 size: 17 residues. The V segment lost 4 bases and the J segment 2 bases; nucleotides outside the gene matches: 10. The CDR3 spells CASSTGTGVLPNTEAFF. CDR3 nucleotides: TGTGCCAGTAGTACCGGGACAGGGGTTCTACCCAACACTGAAGCTTTCTTT.

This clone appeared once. CDR3 in amino acids: CSVGRGDRGPNEQFF. The CDR3 DNA is TGCAGCGTTGGGCGGGGAGACAGGGGGCCCAATGAGCAGTTCTTC. This chain joins TRBV29-1 and TRBJ2-1, with TRBD1 matching over 10 bases. V shed 4 bases, J shed 6 bases, and the junction held 9 bases outside the gene matches. This CDR3 is built from 15 residues. Germline CDR1 SQVTM, CDR2 ANQGSEA.

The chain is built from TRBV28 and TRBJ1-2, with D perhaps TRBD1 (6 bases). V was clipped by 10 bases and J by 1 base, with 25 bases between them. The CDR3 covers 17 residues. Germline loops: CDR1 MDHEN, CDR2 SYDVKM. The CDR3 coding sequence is TGTGCCACCATTCCCGGGACACTAGGTGGGCTTAACTATGGCTACACCTTC. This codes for CATIPGTLGGLNYGYTF.

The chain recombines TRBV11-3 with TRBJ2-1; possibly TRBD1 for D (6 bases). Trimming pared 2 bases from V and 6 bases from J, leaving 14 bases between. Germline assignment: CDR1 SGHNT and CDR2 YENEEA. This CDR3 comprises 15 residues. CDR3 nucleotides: TGTGCCAGCAGCTTAATCCCAGGGGATCCCAATGAGCAGTTCTTC. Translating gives CASSLIPGDPNEQFF.

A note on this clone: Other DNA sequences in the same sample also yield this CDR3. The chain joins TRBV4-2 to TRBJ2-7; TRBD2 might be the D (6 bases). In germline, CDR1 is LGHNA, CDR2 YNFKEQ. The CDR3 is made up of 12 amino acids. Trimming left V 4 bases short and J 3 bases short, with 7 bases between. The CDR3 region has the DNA TGTGCCAGCAGCCTGGGGGGCTACGAGCAGTACTTC. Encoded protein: CASSLGGYEQYF.

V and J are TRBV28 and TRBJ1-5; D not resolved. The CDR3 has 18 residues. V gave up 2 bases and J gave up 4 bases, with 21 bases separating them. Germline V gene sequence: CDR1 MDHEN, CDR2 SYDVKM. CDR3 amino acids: CASSLRPGKKGWNQPQHF. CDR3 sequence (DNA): TGTGCCAGCAGTTTACGCCCGGGAAAAAAAGGGTGGAATCAGCCCCAGCATTTT. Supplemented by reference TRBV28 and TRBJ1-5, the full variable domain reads DVKVTQSSRYLVKRTGEKVFLECVQDMDHENMFWYRQDPGLGLRLIYFSYDVKMKEKGDIPEGYSVSREKKERFSLILESASTNQTSMYLCASSLRPGKKGWNQPQHFGDGTRLSIL.

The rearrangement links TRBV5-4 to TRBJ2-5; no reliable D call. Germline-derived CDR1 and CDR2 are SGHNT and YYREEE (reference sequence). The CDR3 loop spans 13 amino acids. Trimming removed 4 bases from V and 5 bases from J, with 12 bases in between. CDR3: CASSPEALETQYF. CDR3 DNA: TGTGCCAGCAGCCCTGAGGCCCTGGAGACCCAGTACTTC.

The CDR3: CASQSGTSGYEQYF. The CDR3 nucleotides read TGTGCCAGCCAATCCGGGACTAGCGGATACGAGCAGTACTTC. This chain connects TRBV18 to TRBJ2-7; TRBD2 matches at 11 bases. In germline, CDR1 is KGHSH, CDR2 LQKENI. V lost 8 bases, J lost 4 bases, and 7 bases stayed unmatched. CDR3 length: 14 residues.

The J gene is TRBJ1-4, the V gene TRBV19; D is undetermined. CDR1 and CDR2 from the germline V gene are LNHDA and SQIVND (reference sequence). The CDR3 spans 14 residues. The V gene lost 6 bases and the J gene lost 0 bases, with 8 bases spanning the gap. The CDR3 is CASSGGATNEKLFF. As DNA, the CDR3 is TGTGCCAGTAGCGGAGGTGCAACTAATGAAAAACTGTTTTTT.

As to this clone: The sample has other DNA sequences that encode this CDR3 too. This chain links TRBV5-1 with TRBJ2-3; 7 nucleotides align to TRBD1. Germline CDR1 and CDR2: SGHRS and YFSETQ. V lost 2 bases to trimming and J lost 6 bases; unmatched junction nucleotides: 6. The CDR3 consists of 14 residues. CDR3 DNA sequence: TGCGCCAGCAGCTTAGACAGGGTTGGGGATACGCAGTATTTT. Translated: CASSLDRVGDTQYF. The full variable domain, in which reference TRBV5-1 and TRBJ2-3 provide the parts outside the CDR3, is KAGVTQTPRYLIKTRGQQVTLSCSPISGHRSVSWYQQTPGQGLQFLFEYFSETQRNKGNFPGRFSGRQFSNSRSEMNVSTLELGDSALYLCASSLDRVGDTQYFGPGTRLTVL.